This TCR beta chain derives from a study of blood T cell repertoires in COVID-19. About the research overall: The United States, Italy and Spain provided the acute and convalescent COVID-19 samples. Sample material is recorded as cDNA or gDNA derived from T cells, B-cell-depleted T cells, or PBMCs.

V was pared by 0 bases and J by 1 base, with 6 bases of the junction left unmatched. The CDR3 extends over 16 amino acids. Germline CDR1 and CDR2: SGHAT and FQNNGV. In the authors' workflow: How many nucleated cells were present was estimated from reference gene primer amplification. The assay was immunoSEQ multiplex PCR, and TCRdb's table has in-frame clones only and misses some. V and J calls and clone size are those listed in that table; D and trimming were worked out from the DNA. The repertoire has around 200,000 clones, 70% to 90% of them found once; the top ten carry roughly 20%. The TCR originated in a man between 70 and 80 years old with active or convalescent COVID-19. Sample: peripheral blood. V gene TRBV11-2 combines with J gene TRBJ2-7, with 7 nucleotides matching TRBD1. The CDR3 loop reads CASSLDRATGSYEQYF. The CDR3 DNA reads as TGTGCCAGCAGCTTAGATCGGGCGACAGGGTCCTACGAGCAGTACTTC.